These 28 T cell receptor beta chains were sequenced from one sample in a study of T cell responses to AZD1222 COVID-19 vaccine. Libraries were prepared by immunoSEQ multiplex PCR; TCRdb keeps only in-frame clonotypes and omits some of them. The table includes some 200,000 clones, more than 85% detected once. This specimen was peripheral blood, taken 28 days after the second AZD1222 dose. The source of these receptors is an adult who received the AZD1222 COVID-19 vaccine.

The gene calls are TRBV5-1 and TRBJ2-1, with D perhaps matching TRBD1 or TRBD2 (5 bases each). CDR1 and CDR2 (germline): SGHRS, YFSETQ. The CDR3 has 15 residues. Trimming stripped 2 bases from V and 9 bases from J, with 18 bases between. CDR3 residues: CASSFAGTRGGEQFF. CDR3 in DNA: TGCGCCAGCAGCTTTGCCGGGACCAGAGGCGGTGAGCAGTTCTTC.

CDR3 bases: TGTGCCAGCAGCGTAGCTGACGGGGATAATGAAAAACTGTTTTTT. Its protein is CASSVADGDNEKLFF. V is TRBV9 and J is TRBJ1-4, with D hard to call. V was cut by 0 bases and J by 4 bases, with 10 bases left in between. Germline V CDR1 and CDR2: SGDLS, YYNGEE. The CDR3 totals 15 residues. The full variable domain, with the rest looked up from reference TRBV9 and TRBJ1-4, is DSGVTQTPKHLITATGQRVTLRCSPRSGDLSVYWYQQSLDQGLQFLIQYYNGEERAKGNILERFSAQQFPDLHSELNLSSLELGDSALYFCASSVADGDNEKLFFGSGTQLSVL.

V gene TRBV27 combines with J gene TRBJ2-2; tentative D call: TRBD1 (5 bases). Germline V gives CDR1 MNHEY, CDR2 SMNVEV (reference sequence). The CDR3 has 16 residues. V was clipped by 2 bases and J by 6 bases, with 16 bases between them. The CDR3 spells CASSLGQWGVAGELFF. CDR3 sequence (DNA): TGTGCCAGCAGTTTAGGCCAGTGGGGCGTTGCCGGGGAGCTGTTTTTT.

The chain recombines TRBV30 with TRBJ1-2, with D maybe TRBD1 (6 bases). Trimming took 3 bases from V and 6 from J, leaving 11 bases between them. The CDR3 totals 12 residues. Germline V CDR1 and CDR2: GTSNPN, SVGIG (reference sequence). In nucleotides, the CDR3 is TGTGCCTGGAGAATAGGGGGTGATGGCTACACCTTC. It codes for CAWRIGGDGYTF.

The chain is built from TRBV19 and TRBJ2-3, with TRBD2 matching over 10 bases. The CDR3 runs to 17 residues. Germline assignment: CDR1 LNHDA and CDR2 SQIVND (reference sequence). V shed 3 bases and J 0 bases; nucleotides not matched to a gene: 6. The CDR3 nucleotides read TGTGCCAGTAGTATTCCGGTTAGCGGGAGGAGCACAGATACGCAGTATTTT. Translation gives CASSIPVSGRSTDTQYF.

The J gene is TRBJ1-5, the V gene TRBV4-1; D remains unclear. CDR1 MGHRA and CDR2 YSYEKL come from the germline V gene. CDR3 length: 16 residues. The germline V and J ends were trimmed by 4 bases and 0 bases, with 13 bases remaining between them. DNA for the CDR3: TGCGCCAGCAGCCTAATGGTACTGATTAGCAATCAGCCCCAGCATTTT. Protein sequence: CASSLMVLISNQPQHF.

The genes are TRBV20-1 and TRBJ2-7, with TRBD1 matching over 9 bases. Trimming at V came to 3 bases and at J to 4 bases, leaving 10 bases not matched to a gene. CDR3 length: 15 residues. The V gene's germline CDR1 is DFQATT and CDR2 SNEGSKA (reference sequence). CDR3 protein: CSASTADRGLYEQYF. In nucleotides, the CDR3 is TGCAGTGCTAGTACCGCGGACAGGGGCCTGTACGAGCAGTACTTC.

The genes are TRBV12-3 or TRBV12-4 and TRBJ2-2, with D uncertain. The CDR3 runs to 13 residues. V was cut by 6 bases and J by 1 base, with 6 bases left in between. Here the CDR3 reads CASSSKNTGELFF. CDR3 DNA: TGTGCCAGCAGCTCCAAGAACACCGGGGAGCTGTTTTTT.

As concerns this clone: The same CDR3 also results from other DNA sequences found in this sample. The chain links TRBV19 to TRBJ2-1, with TRBD2 matching over 8 bases. The germline V gene encodes CDR1 LNHDA and CDR2 SQIVND (reference sequence). Unmatched junction bases numbered 1, after V lost 5 bases and J lost 1 base. The CDR3 loop spans 14 amino acids. CDR3 loop: CASSSGGSYNEQFF. CDR3 DNA: TGTGCCAGTAGTTCGGGGGGGTCCTACAATGAGCAGTTCTTC.

The chain recombines TRBV6-5 with TRBJ2-1, with 11 bases lining up with TRBD1. V was clipped by 2 bases and J by 4 bases; unmatched bases: 4. Germline V gene data show CDR1 as MNHEY and CDR2 as SVGAGI. This CDR3 contains 16 residues. The CDR3 region is CASSYLGQGAYNEQFF. The DNA of the CDR3 is TGTGCCAGCAGTTACCTAGGACAGGGGGCTTACAATGAGCAGTTCTTC.

In this sample, this clone turned up a few times. The chain uses TRBV20-1 and TRBJ1-2; D ambiguous. This CDR3 is 11 amino acids long. From germline, CDR1 is DFQATT and CDR2 SNEGSKA (reference sequence). With 0 bases removed from V and 8 bases from J, the gap between germline ends came to 7 bases. The CDR3 spells CSARDSGGYTF. The DNA of the CDR3 is TGCAGTGCTAGAGACAGTGGGGGCTACACCTTC.

This chain joins TRBV6-5 and TRBJ2-5, with 11 bases lining up with TRBD1. CDR1 MNHEY and CDR2 SVGAGI come from the germline V gene. The CDR3 is made up of 15 amino acids. Trimming at V came to 6 bases and at J to 5 bases, leaving 8 bases not matched to a gene. The CDR3 reads CASSLDRGPVETQYF. The CDR3 DNA follows: TGTGCCAGCAGCCTGGACAGGGGGCCGGTGGAGACCCAGTACTTC.

This clone was seen once. This rearrangement joins TRBV7-8 to TRBJ2-5; 8 bases are a match to TRBD1. Per the germline V gene, CDR1 is SGHVS and CDR2 is FQNEAQ. The CDR3 consists of 16 residues. V shed 0 bases, J shed 7 bases, and the junction held 10 bases outside the gene matches. The CDR3 protein is CASSLAIGQGSGTQYF. In DNA form, the CDR3 reads TGTGCCAGCAGCTTAGCAATAGGACAGGGCTCCGGGACCCAGTACTTC.

To note about this clone: The germline gene is not matched at one end of the junction; a read error may be the cause. V gene TRBV6-1 combines with J gene TRBJ1-5; D not resolved. CDR3 size: 14 residues. CDR1 is MNHNS and CDR2 is SASEGT in the germline V gene. Here the CDR3 DNA reads TGTGCCAGCAGTGAAGGAAAAATAAAGGGTCTAATCGATTTT. Translation gives CASSEGKIKGLIDF.

This clone was observed a single time. The V call is TRBV30, the J call TRBJ1-5; the D is unclear. The germline gives CDR1 GTSNPN, CDR2 SVGIG (reference sequence). V shed 2 bases and J shed 5 bases, with 13 bases lying between them. This CDR3 is built from 14 residues. Here the CDR3 DNA reads TGTGCCTGGAGTCCCTTGTCCCTGGATCAGCCCCAGCATTTT. Its translation: CAWSPLSLDQPQHF.

The rearrangement uses TRBV7-3 and TRBJ2-5; the match to TRBD1 covers 8 bases. Germline CDR1 and CDR2: SGHTA and FQGTGA. V lost 5 bases, J lost 5 bases, and 7 bases stayed unmatched. This CDR3 region has 14 residues. The CDR3 protein is CASSRTGGRETQYF. In DNA form, the CDR3 reads TGTGCCAGCAGCCGAACAGGGGGGCGGGAGACCCAGTACTTC.

This clone occurred a few times. The rearrangement joins TRBV6-2 or TRBV6-3 to TRBJ2-1; either TRBD1 or TRBD2 may supply D (6 bases each). Per germline, CDR1 MNHEY and CDR2 SVGEGT. The germline V and J ends were trimmed by 2 bases and 0 bases, with 20 bases remaining between them. The CDR3 totals 19 residues. The DNA of the CDR3 is TGTGCCAGCAGTTACGGGACTTTGAGGAGGGGGAGCTCCTACAATGAGCAGTTCTTC. It codes for CASSYGTLRRGSSYNEQFF.

The chain uses TRBV29-1 and TRBJ2-7; D is possibly TRBD1 or TRBD2 (5 bases each). Germline CDR1 is SQVTM and CDR2 is ANQGSEA. CDR3 length: 15 residues. V was pared by 1 base and J by 7 bases, with 20 bases between. The CDR3 DNA follows: TGCAGCGTTGAAGGAAGCGGCAGGGACGTGGGTGAGCAGTACTTC. Encoded protein: CSVEGSGRDVGEQYF.

The rearrangement joins TRBV5-1 to TRBJ1-1; D not resolved. Trimming cost V 0 bases and J 5 bases, with 8 bases left between them. Germline-derived CDR1 and CDR2 are SGHRS and YFSETQ. CDR3 length: 13 amino acids. The CDR3 DNA sequence: TGCGCCAGCAGCTTGGTCACAGATACTGAAGCTTTCTTT. Its translation is CASSLVTDTEAFF.

V gene TRBV12-3 or TRBV12-4 combines with J gene TRBJ1-4; D perhaps matches TRBD1 (6 bases). The CDR3 is 12 amino acids. V lost 5 bases, J lost 7 bases, and 8 bases lay in between. CDR3 sequence: CASSRTVEKLFF. The CDR3 coding sequence is TGTGCCAGCAGTCGGACAGTTGAAAAACTGTTTTTT.

V is TRBV6-5 and J is TRBJ1-1; D not resolved. V lost 2 bases, J lost 0 bases, and 7 bases lay in between. The germline V gene encodes CDR1 MNHEY and CDR2 SVGAGI. This CDR3 has 14 amino acids. The DNA of the CDR3 is TGTGCCAGCAGTTACGAACGCCTGAACACTGAAGCTTTCTTT. Protein: CASSYERLNTEAFF.

About this clone: The germline gene is not matched at one end of the junction; a read error may be the cause. At the DNA level, this CDR3 is encoded by other sequences in the same sample as well. The chain is built from TRBV30 and TRBJ1-1; D is ambiguous. This CDR3 region has 13 residues. Germline V gene sequence: CDR1 GTSNPN, CDR2 SVGIG (reference sequence). The chain's CDR3 is CAWSVQSNTEAFF. CDR3 nucleotides: TGTGCCTGGAGTGTACAGTCGAACACTGAGGCTTTCTTT.

The rearrangement joins TRBV11-3 to TRBJ2-1; 8 nucleotides match TRBD2. V trimming: 4 bases; J trimming: 0 bases; junction bases outside the gene matches: 2. Germline CDR1 SGHNT, CDR2 YENEEA. The length of the CDR3 is 15 residues. CDR3 region: CASSSGRASYNEQFF. Written as DNA, the CDR3 is TGTGCCAGCAGCTCCGGGAGGGCCTCCTACAATGAGCAGTTCTTC. Full variable domain (missing parts from reference TRBV11-3 and TRBJ2-1): EAGVVQSPRYKIIEKKQPVAFWCNPISGHNTLYWYLQNLGQGPELLIRYENEEAVDDSQLPKDRFSAERLKGVDSTLKIQPAELGDSAVYLCASSSGRASYNEQFFGPGTRLTVL.

The CDR3 reads CASSEPDRVGYGYTF. CDR3 DNA: TGTGCCAGCAGTGAGCCTGACAGGGTGGGCTATGGCTACACCTTC. The rearrangement links TRBV6-4 to TRBJ1-2; 7 bases match TRBD1. The CDR3 runs to 15 residues. The V gene's germline CDR1 is MRHNA and CDR2 SNTAGT. Trimming took 3 bases from V and 4 from J; bases not matched to a gene: 8.

The chain joins TRBV10-2 to TRBJ2-2; TRBD2 matches at 11 bases. Trimming removed 6 bases from V and 4 bases from J; junction bases left unmatched: 4. The length of the CDR3 is 15 residues. The germline V gene has CDR1 WSHSY and CDR2 SAAADI. The DNA for the CDR3 is TGCGCCAGCAGAATAGCGGGAGGGGGCACCGGGGAGCTGTTTTTT. Its translation: CASRIAGGGTGELFF.

The chain joins TRBV11-3 to TRBJ2-7; 9 bases agree with TRBD1. CDR3 length equals 14 residues. The ends lost 5 bases at V and 6 bases at J; junction bases unmatched: 8. CDR1 and CDR2 from the germline V gene are SGHNT and YENEEA. The CDR3 spells CASSEGTGFSEQYF. CDR3 DNA sequence: TGTGCCAGCAGCGAGGGGACAGGGTTCAGCGAGCAGTACTTC.

The genes are TRBV7-2 and TRBJ2-5; 8 bases fit TRBD2. CDR3 length equals 14 residues. Losses at the gene ends were 4 bases for V and 4 bases for J; bases not matched to a gene: 5. The germline V gene encodes CDR1 SGHTA and CDR2 FQGNSA. The CDR3 is CASSYSSGGETQYF. CDR3 DNA: TGTGCCAGCAGCTACTCAAGCGGGGGAGAGACCCAGTACTTC.

The chain links TRBV3-1 (or the pseudogene TRBV3-2) to TRBJ1-1, with 8 bases matching TRBD1. The ends lost 5 bases at V and 0 bases at J; junction bases unmatched: 14. The CDR3 length is 18 residues. From germline, CDR1 is LGHDT and CDR2 YNNKEL (reference sequence). CDR3 sequence (DNA): TGTGCCAGCAGCATGGGAGGGCCAGGGGGCCTCATGAACACTGAAGCTTTCTTT. It specifies CASSMGGPGGLMNTEAFF.